This TCR beta chain stems from a study of T cells in localized non-small cell lung cancer. Measured with immunoSEQ multiplex PCR; TCRdb has only the in-frame clones, and not every one. The table records around 5,300 clones, 33% of them present only once. This clone has more than one count but fewer than ten. Germline values: CDR1 SGHDN, CDR2 FVKESK. V gave up 3 bases and J gave up 1 base, with 15 bases separating them. CDR3 length: 16 amino acids. Specimen: lung tumor tissue, collected before any cancer treatment. The J gene is TRBJ1-1, the V gene TRBV14; D remains unclear. The TCR sequence derives from a female donor over 55 with stage I lung adenocarcinoma. This CDR3 reads CASSQFTVAGNTEAFF. In DNA, the CDR3 is TGTGCCAGCAGCCAGTTTACAGTCGCGGGGAACACTGAAGCTTTCTTT.